This note documents a single T cell receptor (beta chain) sequence. This entry is derived from a study of cytomegalovirus exposure and HLA in healthy donors. Turning to the study itself: From roughly 180 million T cells, an earlier analysis saw roughly 120 million unique TCR beta sequences. As released early, the data held about 85 million unique TCRs from HLA-typed donors.

The PCR employed 60 Vbeta primers together with 13 Jbeta primers. Only in-frame clones appear in the TCRdb table, and some are missing; sequencing was by immunoSEQ multiplex PCR. The sample lists roughly 100,000 clones; 71% were seen once. CDR3 length: 14 residues. The V gene's germline CDR1 is SEHNR and CDR2 FQNEAQ (reference sequence). The germline V and J ends were trimmed by 2 bases and 1 base, with 8 bases remaining between them. This chain links TRBV7-9 with TRBJ1-2; a possible D gene is TRBD1 (5 bases). The source of this sequence is a female donor in good health and CMV-seronegative. Material for sequencing was PBMCs. The CDR3 DNA follows: TGTGCCAGCAGCTTAAGGGGAATTAACTATGGCTACACCTTC. It translates to CASSLRGINYGYTF.